A selection of T cell receptor beta chains follows, all from one sample in a study of T cell repertoires in cytomegalovirus infection. Antigens of these TCRs are unknown. TCRdb passed the reads through MiXCR, listing each CDR3 protein once. The table records hundreds of thousands of distinct CDR3 sequences, 31% of them present only once. The source material was cultured CD8+ T cells from PBMCs, sampled from culture after CMV antigen stimulation. Receptors originate from a human donor in good health (CMV status not recorded). Some clones in this sample may be carry-over from other donors' samples. CDR3s include the opening cysteine and the closing phenylalanine or tryptophan. The order of the fields is clone size, V gene, D gene, J gene, CDR3 protein, CDR3 DNA. The D gene is left open where the match is weak. Rows may omit the clone size; those that give it use once, few, many or a size class.

-	TRBV19	-	TRBJ2-1	CASSTVPSYNEQFF	TGTGCCAGTAGTACTGTACCCTCCTACAATGAGCAGTTCTTC
many	TRBV7-2	-	TRBJ1-1	CASSLGDLTEAFF	TGTGCCAGCAGCTTAGGGGATCTCACTGAAGCTTTCTTT
-	TRBV6-5	-	TRBJ2-7	CASSYAYVGGANEQYF	TGTGCCAGCAGTTACGCTTATGTGGGGGGCGCGAACGAGCAGTACTTC
many	TRBV7-6	-	TRBJ1-5	CASSSTNRVNQPQHF	TGTGCCAGCAGCTCGACCAACAGGGTCAATCAGCCCCAGCATTTT
-	TRBV19	-	TRBJ2-1	CATRPGTISYNEQFF	TGTGCCACCCGCCCCGGGACAATTTCCTACAATGAGCAGTTCTTC
few	TRBV2	-	TRBJ1-6	CASSDVYNSPLHF	TGTGCCAGCAGTGATGTGTATAATTCACCCCTCCACTTT
-	TRBV5-6	-	TRBJ1-2	CASSTGQANYGYTF	TGTGCCAGCAGCACGGGACAAGCTAACTATGGCTACACCTTC
-	TRBV9	-	TRBJ1-1	CASSPAEVAEAFF	TGTGCCAGCAGCCCCGCGGAAGTGGCCGAGGCTTTCTTT
few	TRBV10-3	-	TRBJ1-5	CAISDSSREVQRPQHF	TGTGCCATCAGTGATTCCTCCAGGGAGGTGCAGAGGCCCCAGCATTTT
many	TRBV7-6	-	TRBJ1-5	CASSLIGSNQPQHF	TGTGCCAGCAGCTTAATAGGGAGCAATCAGCCCCAGCATTTT
few	TRBV27	-	TRBJ2-7	CASTTSTGSSYEQYF	TGTGCCAGCACTACTTCGACAGGAAGCTCCTACGAGCAGTACTTC
few	TRBV6-1	TRBD1	TRBJ1-1	CATRIPGQGNTEAFF	TGTGCCACCCGAATTCCGGGACAGGGGAACACTGAAGCTTTCTTT
few	TRBV27	-	TRBJ2-3	CASISRDGKGVDTQYF	TGTGCCAGCATCTCCCGGGACGGAAAAGGAGTAGATACGCAGTATTTT
few	TRBV6-5	-	TRBJ1-1	CASSYVPQGTEAFF	TGTGCCAGCAGTTACGTCCCGCAGGGAACTGAAGCTTTCTTT
few	TRBV9	TRBD1	TRBJ1-1	CASSPTGTANTEAFF	TGTGCCAGCAGCCCGACGGGGACAGCGAACACTGAAGCTTTCTTT
few	TRBV6-5	-	TRBJ1-2	CASAPVGAYGYTF	TGTGCCAGCGCCCCCGTAGGTGCCTATGGCTACACCTTC